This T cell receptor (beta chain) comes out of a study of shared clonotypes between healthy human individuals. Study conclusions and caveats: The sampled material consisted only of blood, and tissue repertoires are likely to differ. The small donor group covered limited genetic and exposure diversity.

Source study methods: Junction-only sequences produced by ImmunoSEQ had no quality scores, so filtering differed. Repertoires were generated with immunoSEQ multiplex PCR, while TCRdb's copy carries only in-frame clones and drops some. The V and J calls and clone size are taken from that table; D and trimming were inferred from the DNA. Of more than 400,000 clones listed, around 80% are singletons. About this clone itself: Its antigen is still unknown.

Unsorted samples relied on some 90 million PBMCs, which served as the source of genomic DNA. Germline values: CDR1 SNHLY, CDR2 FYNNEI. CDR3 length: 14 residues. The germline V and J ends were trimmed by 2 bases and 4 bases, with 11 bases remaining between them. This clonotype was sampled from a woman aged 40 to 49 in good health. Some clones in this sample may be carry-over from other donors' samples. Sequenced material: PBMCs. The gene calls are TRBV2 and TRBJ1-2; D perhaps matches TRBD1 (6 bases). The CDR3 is CASSERGASYGYTF. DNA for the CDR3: TGTGCCAGCAGTGAACGGGGGGCCTCCTATGGCTACACCTTC. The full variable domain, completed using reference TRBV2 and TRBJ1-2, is EPEVTQTPSHQVTQMGQEVILRCVPISNHLYFYWYRQILGQKVEFLVSFYNNEISEKSEIFDDQFSVERPDGSNFTLKIRSTKLEDSAMYFCASSERGASYGYTFGSGTRLTVV.